This T cell receptor beta chain was profiled in a study of cytomegalovirus exposure and HLA in healthy donors. Study results and caveats: The study designated 150 or so TCR beta chains cytomegalovirus-associated.

A few counts support this clone. Antigen: not known. Primers: 60 Vbeta forward and 13 Jbeta reverse. Clones were read by immunoSEQ multiplex PCR, and TCRdb kept only the in-frame ones, dropping some. Here the sample spans 90,000 to 130,000 clones, roughly 68% being singletons. CDR1 is LNHNV, CDR2 YYDKDF, per germline (reference sequence). The CDR3 is made up of 13 amino acids. Trimming removed 0 bases from V and 8 bases from J, with 8 bases in between. The specimen was PBMCs. The sequence derives from a woman in her twenties or thirties in good health and CMV-seronegative. This rearrangement joins TRBV15 to TRBJ2-1; D remains unclear. CDR3 DNA sequence: TGTGCCACCAGCAGAGACGCCGGAGATGAGCAGTTCTTC. Translated, it gives CATSRDAGDEQFF.